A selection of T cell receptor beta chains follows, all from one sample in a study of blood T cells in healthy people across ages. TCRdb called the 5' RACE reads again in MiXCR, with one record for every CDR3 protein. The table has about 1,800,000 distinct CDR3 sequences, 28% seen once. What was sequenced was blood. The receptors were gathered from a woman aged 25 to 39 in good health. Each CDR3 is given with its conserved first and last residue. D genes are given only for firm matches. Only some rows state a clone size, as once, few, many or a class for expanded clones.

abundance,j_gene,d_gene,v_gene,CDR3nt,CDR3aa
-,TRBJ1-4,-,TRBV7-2,TGTGCCAGCAGCCCTCCTCCAACTAATGAAAAACTGTTTTTT,CASSPPPTNEKLFF
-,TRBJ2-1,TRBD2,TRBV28,TGTGCCAGCATCACCCTAGCGGGGGGTGGTGAGCAGTTCTTC,CASITLAGGGEQFF
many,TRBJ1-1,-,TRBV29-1,TGCAGCGTTGGACAGCTGAACACTGAAGCTTTCTTT,CSVGQLNTEAFF
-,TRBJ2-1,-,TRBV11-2,TGTGCCAGCAGCCCTAGCGTCGCAGGGGGCAATGAGCAGTTCTTC,CASSPSVAGGNEQFF
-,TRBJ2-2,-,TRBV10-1,TGCGCCAGCGGAGGGGGGCTCGGGGAGCTGTTTTTT,CASGGGLGELFF
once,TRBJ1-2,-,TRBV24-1,TGTGCCACCAGTGGCAGGACAAACTATGGCTACACCTTC,CATSGRTNYGYTF
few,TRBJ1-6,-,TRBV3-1,TGTGCCAGCAGCGATCGGAGGGATTCACCCCTCCACTTT,CASSDRRDSPLHF
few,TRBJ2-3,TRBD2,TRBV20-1,TGCAGTGCTGGGGTCTCTAGCGGGAACACAGATACGCAGTATTTT,CSAGVSSGNTDTQYF
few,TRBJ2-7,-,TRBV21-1,TGTGCCAGCAGCAAACGGGACAGGGGAACCTACGAGCAGTACTTC,CASSKRDRGTYEQYF
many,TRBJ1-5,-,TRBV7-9,TGTGCCAGCAGCTTATCATGGGGGGCTAGCAATCAGCCCCAGCATTTT,CASSLSWGASNQPQHF
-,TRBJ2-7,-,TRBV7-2,TGTGCCAGCAGCGGAGGGTTTGTGGACGAGCAGTACTTC,CASSGGFVDEQYF
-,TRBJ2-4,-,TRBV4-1,TGCGCCAGCAGCTCTGGGGGGACAGCGGGAGTGGACAAAAACATTCAGTACTTC,CASSSGGTAGVDKNIQYF
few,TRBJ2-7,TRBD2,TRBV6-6,TGTGCCTGCAGTCCCCTTGCGGGGGGTTCCTACGAGCAGTACTTC,CACSPLAGGSYEQYF
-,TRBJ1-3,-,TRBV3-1,TGTGCCAGCAGCAGGGGGGACTCTGGAAACACCATATATTTT,CASSRGDSGNTIYF
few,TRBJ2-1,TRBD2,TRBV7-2,TGTGCCAGCAGCTCTCCGGGACTAGCGGGAGGTAGCAATGAGCAGTTCTTC,CASSSPGLAGGSNEQFF
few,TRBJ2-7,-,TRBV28,TGTGCCAGCAGTTCCCCGTGTCCAGGAGGATACGAGCAGTACTTC,CASSSPCPGGYEQYF
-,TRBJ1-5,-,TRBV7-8,TGTGCCAGCAGCTTAGAGGGAAAGGTGAATCAGCCCCAGCATTTT,CASSLEGKVNQPQHF
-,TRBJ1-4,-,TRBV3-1,TGTACCAGCAGCCGGGACTACAATGAAAAACTGTTTTTT,CTSSRDYNEKLFF
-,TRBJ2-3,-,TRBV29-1,TGCAGCGTTGCGGGCCCCGTGGCAGATACGCAGTATTTT,CSVAGPVADTQYF
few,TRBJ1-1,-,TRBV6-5,TGTGCCAGCAGTTACGGGAGGGGATCGAATACTGAAGCTTTCTTT,CASSYGRGSNTEAFF
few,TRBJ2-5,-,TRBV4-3,TGCGCCAGCAGCCAAGCGGGAGTTGGGGAGACCCAGTACTTC,CASSQAGVGETQYF
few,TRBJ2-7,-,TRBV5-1,TGCGCCAGCAGCAAGGCCGCTGTGGACAGCGAGCAGTACTTC,CASSKAAVDSEQYF
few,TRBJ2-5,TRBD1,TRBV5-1,TGCGCCAGCAGCGGATCCGGGACAGGGATACAAGAGACCCAGTACTTC,CASSGSGTGIQETQYF
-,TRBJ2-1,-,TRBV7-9,TGTGCCAGCAGCCCTTCCGGGACGCCGAACAATGAGCAGTTCTTC,CASSPSGTPNNEQFF
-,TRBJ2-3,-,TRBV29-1,TGCAGCGTGAGACCGGGACGGAACACAGTCGATACGCAGTATTTT,CSVRPGRNTVDTQYF
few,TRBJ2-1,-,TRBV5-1,TGCGCCAGCAGCAGGGACGGAGCCGAGGATGAGCAGTTCTTC,CASSRDGAEDEQFF
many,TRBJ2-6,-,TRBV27,TGTGCCAGCACTCAAACAGGGTTGACTGGGGCCAACGTCCTGACTTTC,CASTQTGLTGANVLTF
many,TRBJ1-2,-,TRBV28,TGTGCGGCCTCGGTCCGGGGCCCTAACTATGGCTACACCTTC,CAASVRGPNYGYTF
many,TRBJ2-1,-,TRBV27,TGTGCCAGCAGTTTAAATGGGCCCCGCTCACGCGAGCAGTTCTTC,CASSLNGPRSREQFF
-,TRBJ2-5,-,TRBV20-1,TGCAGTGCTGCCCGGGTCAGTGATGTGGAGACCCAGTACTTC,CSAARVSDVETQYF
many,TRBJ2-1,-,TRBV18,TGTGCCAGCTCACCAAACAGCGGTGACAATGAGCAGTTCTTC,CASSPNSGDNEQFF
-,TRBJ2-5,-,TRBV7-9,TGTGCCAGCAGCTTAACGAGCTGCCCGCCTCGGGGGAACCCTCAAGAGACCCAGTACTTC,CASSLTSCPPRGNPQETQYF
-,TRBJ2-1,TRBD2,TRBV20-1,TGCAGTGCTATGACTAGCGGGGCGACCTACAATGAGCAGTTCTTC,CSAMTSGATYNEQFF
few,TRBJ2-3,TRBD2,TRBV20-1,TGCAGTGCTAGAGACGAAACTAGCGGGAGTATGGCAGATACGCAGTATTTT,CSARDETSGSMADTQYF
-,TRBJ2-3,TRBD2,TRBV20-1,TGCAGTGCTAGAGAGAGCGGGGGGACAGATACGCAGTATTTT,CSARESGGTDTQYF
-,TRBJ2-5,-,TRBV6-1,TGTGCCAGCAGTGAAGCGCGGCAGGGGAAGACCCAGTACTTC,CASSEARQGKTQYF
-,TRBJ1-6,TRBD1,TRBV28,TGTGCCAGCAGGGGGACAGGGGGCCAGTCACCCCTCCACTTT,CASRGTGGQSPLHF
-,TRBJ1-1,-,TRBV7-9,TGTGCCAGCAGCTCCATCGCGGGCCTCAACACTGAAGCTTTCTTT,CASSSIAGLNTEAFF
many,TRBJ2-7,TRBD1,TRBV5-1,TGCGCCAGCAGTTTGGGACAGGGCCTCGAGCAGTACTTC,CASSLGQGLEQYF
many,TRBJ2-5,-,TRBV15,TGTGCCACCAGCAGATCAGGACAGATCCCTTCAGAGACCCAGTACTTC,CATSRSGQIPSETQYF
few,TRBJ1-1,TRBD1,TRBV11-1,TGTGCCAGCAGCCCTAGGACAGGGGATCCGAAGACTGAAGCTTTCTTT,CASSPRTGDPKTEAFF
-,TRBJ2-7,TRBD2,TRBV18,TGTGCCAGCTCACCATCGGGTGCTAGCGGGACTTACGAGCAGTACTTC,CASSPSGASGTYEQYF
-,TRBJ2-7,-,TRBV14,TGTGCCAGCAGCCAAGTGCTCTCTTCTCCAGGGGAGCAGTACTTC,CASSQVLSSPGEQYF
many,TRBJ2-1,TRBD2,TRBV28,TGTGCCAGCAGTTTACCGGGGACTAGCTCCTACAATGAGCAGTTCTTC,CASSLPGTSSYNEQFF
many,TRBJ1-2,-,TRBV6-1,TGTGCCAGCACTCCGTACAAGGGGGACTATGGCTACACCTTC,CASTPYKGDYGYTF
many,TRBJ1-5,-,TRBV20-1,TGCAGTGCTAGAGATTTGGGTAAAAGCAATCAGCCCCAGCATTTT,CSARDLGKSNQPQHF
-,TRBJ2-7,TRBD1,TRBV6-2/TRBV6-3,TGTGCCAGCAGTTATAGGGACAGGGCGCCCTACGAGCAGTACTTC,CASSYRDRAPYEQYF
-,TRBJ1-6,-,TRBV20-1,TGCAGTACTAGCCTCGGATGGCAGACAAAATCGAATTCACCCCTCCACTTT,CSTSLGWQTKSNSPLHF
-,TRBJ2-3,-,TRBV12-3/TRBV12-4,TGTGCCAGCAGTTTGTCAAACCTCAAGACAGATACGCAGTATTTT,CASSLSNLKTDTQYF
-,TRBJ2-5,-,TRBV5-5,TGTGCCAGCAACTTGGAATCGACTAAGCAGTACTTC,CASNLESTKQYF
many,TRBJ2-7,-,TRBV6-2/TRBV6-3,TGTGCCAGCGGAGACCCGGGCCCAGGGACCTACGAGCAGTACTTC,CASGDPGPGTYEQYF
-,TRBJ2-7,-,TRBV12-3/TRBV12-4,TGTGCCAGCAGTTTGCTCCCGAACGAGCAGTACTTC,CASSLLPNEQYF
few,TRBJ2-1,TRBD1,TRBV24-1,TGTGCCACCAGTGGAGGGGTGCTTTCAGGGGGTGAGCAGTTCTTC,CATSGGVLSGGEQFF